Presented here are 21 T cell receptor beta chains from one specimen sequenced in a study of blood T cell repertoires in COVID-19. Only in-frame clones appear in the TCRdb table, and some are missing; sequencing was by immunoSEQ multiplex PCR. The profile shows tens of thousands of clones, about 79% of them singletons. Sequencing input: peripheral blood. The receptor set was obtained from a man older than 75 with COVID-19, enrolled during active disease.

The chain has TRBV19 and TRBJ1-3, with 8 nucleotides matching TRBD1. This CDR3 spans 14 amino acids. The germline V gene encodes CDR1 LNHDA and CDR2 SQIVND (reference sequence). V lost 8 bases, J lost 0 bases, and 3 bases stayed unmatched. The CDR3 coding sequence is TGTGCCAGTGGACAGGGAAACTCTGGAAACACCATATATTTT. This codes for CASGQGNSGNTIYF. Variable domain in full (rest from reference TRBV19 and TRBJ1-3): DGGITQSPKYLFRKEGQNVTLSCEQNLNHDAMYWYRQDPGQGLRLIYYSQIVNDFQKGDIAEGYSVSREKKESFPLTVTSAQKNPTAFYLCASGQGNSGNTIYFGEGSWLTVV.

V is TRBV6-2 or TRBV6-3 and J is TRBJ1-1, with a tentative D call TRBD1 (6 bases). The CDR3 is 16 residues long. Germline V lookup: CDR1 MNHEY, CDR2 SVGEGT. Trimming pared 5 bases from V and 1 base from J, leaving 17 bases between. The CDR3 nucleotides read TGTGCCAGCAGTCGGGACACCCCAATGGGGAACACTGAAGCTTTCTTT. This gives the protein CASSRDTPMGNTEAFF.

The V and J genes are TRBV29-1 and TRBJ1-4; possibly TRBD1 for D (5 bases). Germline V gives CDR1 SQVTM, CDR2 ANQGSEA. The CDR3 has 14 amino acids. V was cut by 3 bases and J by 7 bases, with 15 bases left in between. The DNA for the CDR3 is TGCAGCGTTGAGGGCGGAAGCAGGGCTGAAAAACTGTTTTTT. Translated: CSVEGGSRAEKLFF. The full variable domain, rest sourced from reference TRBV29-1 and TRBJ1-4, is SAVISQKPSRDICQRGTSLTIQCQVDSQVTMMFWYRQQPGQSLTLIATANQGSEATYESGFVIDKFPISRPNLTFSTLTVSNMSPEDSSIYLCSVEGGSRAEKLFFGSGTQLSVL.

The chain is built from TRBV7-9 and TRBJ1-1; D call uncertain. V was shortened by 2 bases and J by 1 base, with 5 bases between the two germline ends. The CDR3 is 13 residues long. CDR1 is SEHNR, CDR2 FQNEAQ, per germline (reference sequence). The CDR3, as DNA: TGTGCCAGCAGCTTAAGCGGGAACACTGAAGCTTTCTTT. Amino acids: CASSLSGNTEAFF.

The chain carries TRBV6-2 or TRBV6-3 and TRBJ1-4; TRBD1 agrees at 9 bases. The V gene's germline CDR1 is MNHEY and CDR2 SVGEGT. This CDR3 comprises 15 residues. The J segment lost 10 bases and the V segment lost 2 bases, leaving 8 bases of the junction unmatched. In nucleotides, the CDR3 is TGTGCCAGCAGTTACGGAGGGACAGGGTCGGGAAAACTGTTTTTT. This encodes CASSYGGTGSGKLFF.

The CDR3 DNA reads TGTGCCAGCAGCTCGCTTGAGACAGGGGCTGGTAACAATCAGCCCCAGCATTTT. Amino acid sequence: CASSSLETGAGNNQPQHF. The V and J genes are TRBV5-8 and TRBJ1-5; TRBD1 matches 8 bases. The trim removed 3 bases at V and 3 bases at J, leaving 14 bases unmatched. The CDR3 totals 18 residues. Per germline, CDR1 SGHTS and CDR2 YDEGEE.

This chain joins TRBV7-6 and TRBJ2-6; 8 bases are shared with TRBD2. The J segment lost 3 bases and the V segment lost 1 base, leaving 8 bases of the junction unmatched. This CDR3 has 18 residues. Germline CDR1 reads SGHVS; CDR2 reads FNYEAQ. Here the CDR3 reads CASSLVSLGLVGANVLTF. CDR3 coding DNA: TGTGCCAGCAGCTTAGTATCCCTGGGACTAGTTGGGGCCAACGTCCTGACTTTC.

V gene TRBV27 combines with J gene TRBJ1-4; weak D call: TRBD1 (6 bases). Deletions cut 6 bases from V and 0 bases from J, with 11 bases between. The CDR3 is 15 amino acids. Germline-derived CDR1 and CDR2 are MNHEY and SMNVEV (reference sequence). CDR3 region: CASRKQGATNEKLFF. CDR3 bases: TGTGCCAGCAGAAAACAGGGAGCAACTAATGAAAAACTGTTTTTT. Full variable domain (rest looked up from reference TRBV27 and TRBJ1-4): EAQVTQNPRYLITVTGKKLTVTCSQNMNHEYMSWYRQDPGLGLRQIYYSMNVEVTDKGDVPEGYKVSRKEKRNFPLILESPSPNQTSLYFCASRKQGATNEKLFFGSGTQLSVL.

The chain is built from TRBV6-5 and TRBJ1-3; no definite D call. V gave up 4 bases and J gave up 2 bases, with 9 bases separating them. The CDR3 extends over 14 amino acids. The germline gives CDR1 MNHEY, CDR2 SVGAGI. This chain's CDR3 is CASSFTATGNTIYF. Written as DNA, the CDR3 is TGTGCCAGCAGTTTTACAGCTACTGGAAACACCATATATTTT.

This clone has only a few counts. The chain employs TRBV28 and TRBJ1-2; 7 bases match TRBD1. CDR3 size: 12 residues. CDR1 is MDHEN, CDR2 SYDVKM, per germline. With 3 bases clipped from V and 8 bases from J, the junction kept 3 bases outside the gene matches. CDR3 nucleotide sequence: TGTGCCAGCAGTTTCGGACAGGACGGCTACACCTTC. Its translation: CASSFGQDGYTF.

J is TRBJ2-2 and V is TRBV27; 11 positions match TRBD2. Germline CDR1 MNHEY, CDR2 SMNVEV (reference sequence). With 3 bases clipped from V and 0 bases from J, the junction kept 6 bases outside the gene matches. The CDR3 is 18 amino acids. This CDR3 is CASSLGLAEVPNTGELFF. The CDR3 region has the DNA TGTGCCAGCAGTTTGGGACTAGCGGAGGTCCCGAACACCGGGGAGCTGTTTTTT.

The J gene is TRBJ2-3, the V gene TRBV7-2; 12 nucleotides align to TRBD2. This CDR3 is 17 amino acids long. The germline V gene encodes CDR1 SGHTA and CDR2 FQGNSA. V was pared by 0 bases and J by 6 bases, with 7 bases of the junction left unmatched. This CDR3 reads CASSLAGTSGLGDTQYF. In DNA, the CDR3 is TGTGCCAGCAGCTTAGCCGGGACTAGCGGGCTCGGGGATACGCAGTATTTT.

The chain couples TRBV9 to TRBJ1-5, with a tentative D call TRBD1 (5 bases). Germline V gene sequence: CDR1 SGDLS, CDR2 YYNGEE. Between the trimmed V and J ends, which lost 0 bases and 3 bases, there was a span of 10 bases. The CDR3 runs to 15 residues. The chain's CDR3 is CASSVGGVHNQPQHF. The CDR3 nucleotides read TGTGCCAGCAGCGTAGGGGGGGTTCACAATCAGCCCCAGCATTTT.

The chain links TRBV19 to TRBJ1-1; 8 bases match TRBD1. Trimming cost V 3 bases and J 0 bases; bases outside gene matches: 6. Looked up from germline, CDR1 is LNHDA and CDR2 is SQIVND (reference sequence). The CDR3 loop spans 16 amino acids. The CDR3 loop is CASSMDRELMNTEAFF. The CDR3 bases are TGTGCCAGTAGTATGGACAGGGAGTTAATGAACACTGAAGCTTTCTTT.

This chain connects TRBV7-9 to TRBJ1-1, with TRBD1 as a possible D gene (6 bases). Trimming removed 5 bases at V and 7 bases at J, with 11 bases between. Germline V gives CDR1 SEHNR, CDR2 FQNEAQ (reference sequence). The CDR3 is 12 residues long. The CDR3 region has the DNA TGTGCCAGCAGCCCGGGACAATTTGAAGCTTTCTTT. Amino acid sequence: CASSPGQFEAFF.

A single count supports this clone. The chain is built from TRBV6-2 or TRBV6-3 and TRBJ1-5; 8 positions agree with TRBD1. Germline CDR1 is MNHEY and CDR2 is SVGEGT. The V and J ends lost 4 bases and 5 bases, in that order; junction bases with no gene match: 4. The CDR3 is 14 residues long. CDR3 amino acids: CASSSTGDYQPQHF. CDR3 nucleotide sequence: TGTGCCAGCAGTTCGACAGGGGATTATCAGCCCCAGCATTTT.

This rearrangement joins TRBV27 to TRBJ2-3, with 10 bases matching TRBD2. The V gene's germline CDR1 is MNHEY and CDR2 SMNVEV (reference sequence). There are 17 residues in the CDR3. The V and J ends lost 2 bases and 3 bases, in that order; junction bases with no gene match: 8. The CDR3 DNA is TGTGCCAGCAGTTTACGAAGGGGAGCGGGGGGGACAGATACGCAGTATTTT. Amino acid sequence: CASSLRRGAGGTDTQYF.

The chain joins TRBV28 to TRBJ2-4, with a weak D call TRBD1 (5 bases). From germline, CDR1 is MDHEN and CDR2 SYDVKM. V was pared by 7 bases and J by 5 bases, with 12 bases between. The length of the CDR3 is 13 residues. The DNA for the CDR3 is TGTGCCAGCAAAGGGGTTGACCAAAACATTCAGTACTTC. It yields the protein CASKGVDQNIQYF.

The chain links TRBV29-1 to TRBJ2-3; D perhaps matches TRBD1 (6 bases). The CDR3 is 16 amino acids. With 3 bases removed from V and 2 bases from J, the gap between germline ends came to 18 bases. The germline V gene encodes CDR1 SQVTM and CDR2 ANQGSEA. CDR3 DNA: TGCAGCGTTGATGCCCCAGACAGGTCAATCACAGATACGCAGTATTTT. It specifies CSVDAPDRSITDTQYF.

The rearrangement links TRBV6-6 to TRBJ2-7; D may be TRBD1 (6 bases). V was pared by 5 bases and J by 3 bases, with 14 bases between. The germline V gene has CDR1 MNHNY and CDR2 SVGAGI (reference sequence). CDR3 length: 14 amino acids. The chain's CDR3 is CASSIQTGIYEQYF. CDR3 bases: TGTGCCAGCAGTATACAAACAGGGATCTACGAGCAGTACTTC.

The V gene is TRBV28, the J gene TRBJ2-5; the D is unclear. Between the trimmed V and J ends, which lost 3 bases and 5 bases, there was a span of 10 bases. The CDR3 is 13 residues long. Per germline, CDR1 MDHEN and CDR2 SYDVKM. In DNA, the CDR3 is TGTGCCAGCAGTTTGCCCCTTCGGGAGACCCAGTACTTC. The encoded protein is CASSLPLRETQYF.